Listed below are T cell receptor beta chains from one sample, sequenced in a study of cytomegalovirus exposure and HLA in healthy donors. Profiled with immunoSEQ multiplex PCR; TCRdb holds only in-frame clones, not every one. Of about 130,000 clones in the sample, over 50% were seen once. Specimen: PBMCs. These receptors were taken from a human donor in good health. The CDR3 runs from the conserved cysteine through the conserved F or W. The order of the fields is D gene, clone size, J gene, V gene, CDR3 protein, CDR3 DNA. The D gene is left open where the match is weak. The size entry is marked missing in some rows and otherwise reads once, few, many or a size class.

TRBD2	-	TRBJ2-1	TRBV28	CASSPGTSGRDEQFF	TGTGCCAGCAGTCCCGGGACTAGCGGGAGGGATGAGCAGTTCTTC
-	-	TRBJ2-7	TRBV9	CASSVGRGGYEQYF	TGTGCCAGCAGCGTAGGAAGGGGAGGCTACGAGCAGTACTTC
-	-	TRBJ1-1	TRBV28	CASSLALVSEAFF	TGTGCCAGCAGTCTGGCTTTGGTCTCTGAAGCTTTCTTT
-	few	TRBJ2-2	TRBV4-1	CASSQDEGDGELFF	TGCGCCAGCAGCCAAGACGAGGGAGACGGGGAGCTGTTTTTT
TRBD2	-	TRBJ2-7	TRBV9	CASTSGSGEQYF	TGTGCCAGTACTAGCGGGAGTGGCGAGCAGTACTTC
TRBD1	-	TRBJ2-5	TRBV7-2	CASSLGGTGKQTQYF	TGTGCCAGCAGCTTAGGAGGGACAGGGAAACAGACCCAGTACTTC
TRBD2	-	TRBJ2-4	TRBV7-3	CASSLGTSGVGNIQYF	TGTGCCAGCAGCTTAGGGACTAGCGGGGTTGGAAACATTCAGTACTTC
-	few	TRBJ2-5	TRBV28	CASSKFTGSSETQYF	TGTGCCAGCAGTAAATTCACAGGGTCCTCAGAGACCCAGTACTTC
-	few	TRBJ1-6	TRBV5-1	CASSDSNNSPLHF	TGCGCCAGCAGCGACAGCAATAATTCACCCCTCCACTTT
TRBD1	once	TRBJ2-7	TRBV18	CAGSQRQGPYEQYF	TGTGCCGGCTCACAGAGACAGGGCCCCTACGAGCAGTACTTC
-	-	TRBJ2-1	TRBV28	CASTLGQGKNEQFF	TGTGCCAGCACGCTAGGTCAGGGAAAGAATGAGCAGTTCTTC
-	few	TRBJ2-7	TRBV5-1	CASSSPPGVEQYF	TGCGCCAGCAGCTCCCCCCCCGGGGTCGAGCAGTACTTC
-	-	TRBJ2-3	TRBV4-3	CASSQWRDSSTDTQYF	TGCGCCAGCAGCCAATGGAGGGATTCTAGCACAGATACGCAGTATTTT
-	-	TRBJ1-1	TRBV18	CASSSLGQGNTEAFF	TGTGCCAGCTCAAGTTTGGGCCAGGGGAACACTGAAGCTTTCTTT
TRBD2	-	TRBJ2-3	TRBV7-2	CASSLGGTSGTFTDTQYF	TGTGCCAGCAGCTTAGGGGGGACTAGCGGGACCTTCACAGATACGCAGTATTTT
-	few	TRBJ2-7	TRBV21-1	CASSLPGEGRSYEQYF	TGTGCCAGCAGCCTCCCGGGGGAGGGTCGATCCTACGAGCAGTACTTC
TRBD1	-	TRBJ2-2	TRBV2	CASSLRQGDTGELFF	TGTGCCAGCAGTCTAAGACAGGGGGACACCGGGGAGCTGTTTTTT
TRBD2	-	TRBJ2-3	TRBV7-6	CASSPLTSSDTQYF	TGTGCCAGCAGCCCTTTGACTAGCTCAGATACGCAGTATTTT
-	-	TRBJ2-1	TRBV5-6	CASSLKASSYNEQFF	TGTGCCAGCAGCCTAAAAGCGAGCTCCTACAATGAGCAGTTCTTC
-	-	TRBJ1-4	TRBV28	CASSFTRGEKLFF	TGTGCCAGCAGTTTCACGAGGGGGGAAAAACTGTTTTTT
TRBD2	once	TRBJ2-7	TRBV4-1	CASSQAPASGRSEQYF	TGCGCCAGCAGCCAAGCGCCCGCTAGCGGGAGATCCGAGCAGTACTTC
TRBD2	-	TRBJ2-1	TRBV7-2	CASSLAGLAGTYNEQFF	TGTGCCAGCAGCTTAGCGGGACTAGCGGGAACTTACAATGAGCAGTTCTTC
TRBD1	-	TRBJ2-7	TRBV10-3	CAISGGTGRDEQYF	TGTGCCATCAGTGGAGGGACAGGGCGGGACGAGCAGTACTTC
-	-	TRBJ2-7	TRBV4-1	CASSPRQSYYEQYF	TGCGCCAGCAGCCCCCGACAGAGCTACTACGAGCAGTACTTC
TRBD2	-	TRBJ2-7	TRBV6-5	CASSKLGLAGDEQYF	TGTGCCAGCAGCAAACTTGGACTAGCGGGAGACGAGCAGTACTTC
TRBD1	few	TRBJ2-7	TRBV6-5	CATQGQGANEQYF	TGTGCCACTCAGGGGCAGGGGGCTAACGAGCAGTACTTC
TRBD2	-	TRBJ2-7	TRBV4-3	CASSQDLAGGRNEQYF	TGCGCCAGCAGCCAAGATCTAGCGGGAGGGCGCAACGAGCAGTACTTC
TRBD2	few	TRBJ2-7	TRBV5-4	CASSLTSGSYEQYF	TGTGCCAGCAGCTTAACTAGCGGATCCTACGAGCAGTACTTC
-	-	TRBJ2-2	TRBV27	CASSLIRGGTGELFF	TGTGCCAGCAGTTTAATTCGGGGTGGCACCGGGGAGCTGTTTTTT
TRBD2	-	TRBJ2-2	TRBV5-6	CASSMGGTGELFF	TGTGCCAGCAGTATGGGGGGGACCGGGGAGCTGTTTTTT
-	-	TRBJ2-1	TRBV5-1	CASSFQGNEQFF	TGCGCCAGCAGCTTCCAGGGGAATGAGCAGTTCTTC
-	-	TRBJ2-6	TRBV6-5	CASSYTQGSGANVLTF	TGTGCCAGCAGTTACACACAGGGTTCCGGGGCCAACGTCCTGACTTTC
TRBD2	-	TRBJ2-7	TRBV7-9	CASSGLAGYEQYF	TGTGCCAGCAGCGGACTAGCGGGTTACGAGCAGTACTTC
TRBD1	few	TRBJ2-2	TRBV10-3	CAISEGGQINTGELFF	TGTGCCATCAGTGAAGGGGGCCAGATAAACACCGGGGAGCTGTTTTTT
TRBD2	-	TRBJ2-1	TRBV2	CASRGSGNSNEQFF	TGTGCCAGCAGGGGCAGCGGGAATTCCAATGAGCAGTTCTTC
TRBD2	-	TRBJ2-3	TRBV9	CASSAAGSSGRSTDTQYF	TGTGCCAGCAGCGCCGCGGGGTCTAGCGGGCGTTCCACGGATACGCAGTATTTT
-	few	TRBJ2-7	TRBV2	CASSEGGQSREQYF	TGTGCCAGCAGCGAGGGGGGACAGAGTAGGGAGCAGTACTTC
-	-	TRBJ1-4	TRBV28	CASSLRGGRAKLFF	TGTGCCAGCAGTTTACGGGGGGGGCGCGCAAAACTGTTTTTT
TRBD2	-	TRBJ2-1	TRBV7-9	CASSLPGLAEQFF	TGTGCCAGCAGCTTACCCGGACTAGCCGAGCAGTTCTTC
TRBD2	-	TRBJ2-3	TRBV18	CASSPQLAGGPETDTQYF	TGTGCCAGCTCACCACAGCTAGCGGGAGGGCCGGAGACAGATACGCAGTATTTT
TRBD2	-	TRBJ2-7	TRBV11-3	CASSPSGSRYEQYF	TGTGCCAGCAGCCCGAGCGGGAGCCGGTACGAGCAGTACTTC